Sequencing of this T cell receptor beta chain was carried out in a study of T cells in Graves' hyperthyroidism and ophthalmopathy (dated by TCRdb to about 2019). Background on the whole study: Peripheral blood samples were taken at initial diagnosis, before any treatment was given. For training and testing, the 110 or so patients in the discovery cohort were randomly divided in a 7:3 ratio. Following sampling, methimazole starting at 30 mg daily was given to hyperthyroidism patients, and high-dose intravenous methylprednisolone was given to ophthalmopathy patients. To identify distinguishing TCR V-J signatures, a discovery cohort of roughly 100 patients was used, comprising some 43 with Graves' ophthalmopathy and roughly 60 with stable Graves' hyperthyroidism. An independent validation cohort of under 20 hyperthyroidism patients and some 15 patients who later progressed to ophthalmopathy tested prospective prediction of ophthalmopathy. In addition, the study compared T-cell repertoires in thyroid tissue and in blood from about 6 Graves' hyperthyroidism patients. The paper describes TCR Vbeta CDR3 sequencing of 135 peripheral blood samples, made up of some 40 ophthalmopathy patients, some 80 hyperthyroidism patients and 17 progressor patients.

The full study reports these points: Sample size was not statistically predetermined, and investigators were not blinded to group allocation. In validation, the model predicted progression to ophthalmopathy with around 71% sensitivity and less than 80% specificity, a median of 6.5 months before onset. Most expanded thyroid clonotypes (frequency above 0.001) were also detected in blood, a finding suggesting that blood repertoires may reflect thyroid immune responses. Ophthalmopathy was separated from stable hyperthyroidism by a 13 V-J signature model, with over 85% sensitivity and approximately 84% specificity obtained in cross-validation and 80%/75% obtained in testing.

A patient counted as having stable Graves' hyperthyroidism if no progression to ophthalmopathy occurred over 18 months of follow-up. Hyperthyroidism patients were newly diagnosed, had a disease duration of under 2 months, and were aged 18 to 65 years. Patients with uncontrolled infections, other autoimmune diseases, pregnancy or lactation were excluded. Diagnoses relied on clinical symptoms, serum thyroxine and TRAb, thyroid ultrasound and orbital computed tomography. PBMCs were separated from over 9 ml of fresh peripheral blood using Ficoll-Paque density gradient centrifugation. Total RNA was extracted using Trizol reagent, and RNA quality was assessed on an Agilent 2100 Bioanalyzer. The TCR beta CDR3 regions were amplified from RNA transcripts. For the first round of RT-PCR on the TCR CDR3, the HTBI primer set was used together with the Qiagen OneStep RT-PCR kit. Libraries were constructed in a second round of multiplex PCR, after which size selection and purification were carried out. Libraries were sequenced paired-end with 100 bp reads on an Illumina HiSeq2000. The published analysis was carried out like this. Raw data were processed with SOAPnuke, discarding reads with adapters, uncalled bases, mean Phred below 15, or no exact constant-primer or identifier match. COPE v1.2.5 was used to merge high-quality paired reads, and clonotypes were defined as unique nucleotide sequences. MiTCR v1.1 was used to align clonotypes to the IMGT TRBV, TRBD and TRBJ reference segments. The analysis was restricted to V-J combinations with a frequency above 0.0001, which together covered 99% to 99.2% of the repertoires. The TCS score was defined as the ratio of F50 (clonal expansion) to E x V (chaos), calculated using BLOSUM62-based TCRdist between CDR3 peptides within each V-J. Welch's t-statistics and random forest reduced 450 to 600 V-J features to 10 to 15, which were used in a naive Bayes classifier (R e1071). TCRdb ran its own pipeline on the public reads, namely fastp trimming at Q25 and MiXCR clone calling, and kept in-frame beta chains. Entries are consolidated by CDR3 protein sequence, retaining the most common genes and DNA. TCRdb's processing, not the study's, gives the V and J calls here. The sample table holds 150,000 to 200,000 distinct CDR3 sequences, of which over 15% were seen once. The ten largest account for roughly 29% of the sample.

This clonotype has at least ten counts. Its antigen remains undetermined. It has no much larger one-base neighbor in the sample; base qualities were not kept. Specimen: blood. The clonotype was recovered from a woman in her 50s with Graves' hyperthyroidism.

The DNA sequence is given as TGTGCCAGCAGCCAAGATCGCGACCTCTGGAACACCGGGGAGCTGTTTTTT. It is translated as CASSQDRDLWNTGELFF. The chain couples TRBV3-1 to TRBJ2-2; confidence is insufficient to name the D gene. CDR1 and CDR2, looked up from the germline V gene (reference sequence), are LGHDT and YNNKEL. The CDR3 goes from the cysteine to the phenylalanine over 17 residues. Just CDR3 DNA is preserved here, 51 bases in frame from base 1. V is cut by 0 bases and J by 1 base, and the space between the germline ends is 12 bases.